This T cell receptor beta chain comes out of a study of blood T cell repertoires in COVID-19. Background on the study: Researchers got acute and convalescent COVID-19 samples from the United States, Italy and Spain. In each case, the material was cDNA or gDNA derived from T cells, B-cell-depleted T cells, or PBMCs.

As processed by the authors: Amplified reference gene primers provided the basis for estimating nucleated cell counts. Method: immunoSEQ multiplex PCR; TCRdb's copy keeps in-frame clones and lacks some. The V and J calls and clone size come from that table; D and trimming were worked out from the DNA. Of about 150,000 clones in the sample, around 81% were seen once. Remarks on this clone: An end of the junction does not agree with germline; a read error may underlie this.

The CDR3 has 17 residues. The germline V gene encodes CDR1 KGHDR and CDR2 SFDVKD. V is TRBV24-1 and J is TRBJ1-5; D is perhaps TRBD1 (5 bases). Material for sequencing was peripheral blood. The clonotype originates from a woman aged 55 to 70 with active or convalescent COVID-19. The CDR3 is CASRNLSGGTVNQPQHF. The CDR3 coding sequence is TGTGCCTCCAGAAACCTATCGGGGGGAACAGTCAATCAGCCCCAGCATTTT.